This T cell receptor (beta chain) was profiled in a study of T cell repertoires in cytomegalovirus infection. The wider study: Carrying CMV and the relevant HLA type showed in public TCR beta signatures.

Regarding the study as a whole: Clonotype analysis showed dominance of the ex vivo response by HLA-C-restricted CMV-specific TCR beta clonotypes. Cumulative frequency (of public TCR beta family members) identified carriers of CMV plus the relevant HLA.

Trimming shortened V by 2 bases and J by 9 bases, and 14 bases separated the two germline ends. Germline-derived CDR1 and CDR2 are LGHNA and YSLEER. The CDR3 spans 14 residues. Notes on this clonotype: Its target is unknown.

TCRdb redid the calling of the reads with MiXCR, one entry per CDR3 protein. The table shows under 350,000 distinct CDR3 sequences, with 8% to 9.5% occurring only once. Sequencing was performed on PBMCs. The chain is built from TRBV4-3 and TRBJ2-1; D not certain. This receptor was identified in a human donor in good health (CMV status not recorded). Some clones in this sample may be carry-over from other donors' samples. CDR3 sequence: CASSQRVSLPEQFF. The CDR3 region has the DNA TGCGCCAGCAGCCAACGAGTCTCCCTTCCTGAGCAGTTCTTC.